The text below deals with one TCR beta chain. Its antigen is unknown. This entry belongs to a study of lymphopenia after photon versus proton radiotherapy. Profiling relied on immunoSEQ multiplex PCR, and the TCRdb table lists in-frame clones only, not all of them. The sample consists of 40,000 or so clones, roughly 92% of them appearing once. Study-level findings and limits: After lymphocyte nadir, photon-treated repertoires showed oligoclonal expansion, especially CD8+ Temra.

Germline CDR1 and CDR2: SQVTM and ANQGSEA. This CDR3 has 13 residues. V lost 3 bases, J lost 12 bases, and 7 bases stayed unmatched. The receptor comes from a man aged 60 to 75 with cholangiocarcinoma. The source material was peripheral blood, sampled from a patient treated with photon-based radiotherapy. The V gene is TRBV29-1, the J gene TRBJ2-1, with 11 bases aligning to TRBD2. The DNA for the CDR3 is TGCAGCGTTGAGCCGGGACTAGCGGAGCCGCAGTTCTTC. It translates to CSVEPGLAEPQFF.